Listed here is a single TCR beta chain. The ends lost 6 bases at V and 7 bases at J; junction bases unmatched: 9. Germline V gene data show CDR1 as MGHDK and CDR2 as SYGVNS. This CDR3 comprises 15 residues. Authors' methods: Reference gene primer amplification gave estimated nucleated cell counts. Measured with immunoSEQ multiplex PCR; TCRdb has only the in-frame clones, and not every one. V, J and clone size were drawn from that table, and D and trimming were deduced from the DNA. The sample records fewer than 250,000 clones, 85% being singletons. This specimen belongs to a study of blood T cell repertoires in COVID-19. As for the study in general: Sample material is recorded as cDNA or gDNA derived from T cells, B-cell-depleted T cells, or PBMCs.

The TCR originated in a woman in her sixties with active or convalescent COVID-19. The rearrangement links TRBV25-1 to TRBJ2-1, with 10 bases fitting TRBD1. What was sequenced was peripheral blood. The CDR3 sequence: CASSPWGQGSNEQFF. CDR3 nucleotides: TGTGCCAGCAGCCCCTGGGGACAGGGGAGTAATGAGCAGTTCTTC.